Only a few counts were recorded for the clone carrying this TCR beta chain. The sample comes from a study of blood T cell repertoires in COVID-19. On the study more broadly: PBMCs, B-cell-depleted T cells, or T cells were the source of the cDNA or gDNA that made up the material.

Patients from Seattle were sampled longitudinally, starting during active infection. The germline gives CDR1 SGDLS, CDR2 YYNGEE. V lost 0 bases to trimming and J lost 5 bases, with 11 bases between them. The CDR3 has 14 residues. Per the authors' pipeline: The assay estimated nucleated cells by amplifying reference gene primers. TCRdb's copy holds only in-frame clones and misses some; the assay was immunoSEQ multiplex PCR. The D gene and trimming were derived from the DNA, and the V and J assignments and clone size from that table. The sample shows around 260,000 clones, approximately 89% of them seen only once.

The source is a woman between 25 and 40 years old with COVID-19, enrolled during active disease. Sample: peripheral blood. The rearrangement uses TRBV9 and TRBJ1-2; D may be TRBD1 (5 bases). CDR3 DNA sequence: TGTGCCAGCAGCGTAGGAGAGGGACTATATGGCTACACCTTC. This encodes CASSVGEGLYGYTF.